Listed here is a single TCR beta chain. Antigen unknown. Other DNA sequences in this specimen translate into the identical CDR3. V lost 2 bases and J 2 bases, leaving 9 bases between the germline ends. The CDR3 sequence is 13 residues long. Germline V gene data show CDR1 as GTSNPN and CDR2 as SVGIG (reference sequence). cDNA synthesis used the whole RNA isolate, giving expressed TCRB sequences. Regulatory, naive and central memory T cell samples averaged around 3.6 million reads. Sequenced by immunoSEQ multiplex PCR; TCRdb stores in-frame clones only, minus some. Here the sample spans more than 200,000 clones, approximately 16% being singletons. This entry comes from a study of beta chain features in type 1 diabetes. Whole-study context: Age, gender, cell numbers and subset yield matched between patients and controls. Study conclusions and caveats: The study found moderately but significantly shorter TCRB CDR3s in all four CD4+ subsets of Type 1 diabetes patients.

The chain combines TRBV30 with TRBJ1-1; a possible D gene is TRBD1 (5 bases). Sequencing used naive CD4+ T cells from blood. The sequence was obtained from a young man with type 1 diabetes. The CDR3 DNA is TGTGCCTGGAGTAGGGGTCCTAACACTGAAGCTTTCTTT. It encodes CAWSRGPNTEAFF.